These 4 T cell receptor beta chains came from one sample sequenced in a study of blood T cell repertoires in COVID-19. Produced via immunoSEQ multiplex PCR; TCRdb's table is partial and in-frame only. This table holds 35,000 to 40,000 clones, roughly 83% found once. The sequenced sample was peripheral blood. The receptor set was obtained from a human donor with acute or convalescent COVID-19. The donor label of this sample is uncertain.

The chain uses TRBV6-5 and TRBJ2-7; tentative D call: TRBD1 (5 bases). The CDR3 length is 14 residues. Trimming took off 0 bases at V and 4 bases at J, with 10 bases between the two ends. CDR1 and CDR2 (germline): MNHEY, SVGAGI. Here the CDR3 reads CASSYSNQGYEQYF. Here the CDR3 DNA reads TGTGCCAGCAGTTACTCGAATCAGGGTTACGAGCAGTACTTC.

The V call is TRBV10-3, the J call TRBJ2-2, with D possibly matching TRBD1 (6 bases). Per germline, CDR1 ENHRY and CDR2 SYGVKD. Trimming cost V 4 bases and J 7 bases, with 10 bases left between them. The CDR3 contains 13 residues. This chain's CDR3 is CAISAGENGELFF. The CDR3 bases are TGTGCCATCAGTGCAGGGGAGAACGGGGAGCTGTTTTTT.

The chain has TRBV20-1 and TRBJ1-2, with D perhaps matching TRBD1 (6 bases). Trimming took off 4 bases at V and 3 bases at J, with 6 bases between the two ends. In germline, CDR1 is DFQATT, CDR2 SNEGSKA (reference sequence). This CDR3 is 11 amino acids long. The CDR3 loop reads CSANRDYGYTF. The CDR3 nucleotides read TGCAGTGCTAACAGGGACTATGGCTACACCTTC.

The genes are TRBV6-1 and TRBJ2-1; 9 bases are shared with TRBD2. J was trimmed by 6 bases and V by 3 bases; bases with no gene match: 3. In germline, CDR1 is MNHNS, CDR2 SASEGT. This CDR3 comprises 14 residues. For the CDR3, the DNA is TGTGCCAGCAGTGATAGCGGGAGTGTCAATGAGCAGTTCTTC. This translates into CASSDSGSVNEQFF.